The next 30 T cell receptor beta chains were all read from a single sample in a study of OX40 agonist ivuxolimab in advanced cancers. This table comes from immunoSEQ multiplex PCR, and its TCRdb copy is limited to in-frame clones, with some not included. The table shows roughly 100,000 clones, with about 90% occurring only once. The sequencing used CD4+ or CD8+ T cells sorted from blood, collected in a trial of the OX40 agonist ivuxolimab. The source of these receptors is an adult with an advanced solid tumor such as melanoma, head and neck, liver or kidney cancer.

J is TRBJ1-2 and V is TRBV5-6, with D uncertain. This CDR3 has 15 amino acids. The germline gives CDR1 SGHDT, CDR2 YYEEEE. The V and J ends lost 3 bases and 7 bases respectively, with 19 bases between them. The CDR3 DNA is TGTGCCAGCAGCTACCCGGAGACCCGTAATGGTGGCTACACCTTC. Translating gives CASSYPETRNGGYTF. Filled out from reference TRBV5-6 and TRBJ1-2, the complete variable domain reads DAGVTQSPTHLIKTRGQQVTLRCSPKSGHDTVSWYQQALGQGPQFIFQYYEEEERQRGNFPDRFSGHQFPNYSSELNVNALLLGDSALYLCASSYPETRNGGYTFGSGTRLTVV.

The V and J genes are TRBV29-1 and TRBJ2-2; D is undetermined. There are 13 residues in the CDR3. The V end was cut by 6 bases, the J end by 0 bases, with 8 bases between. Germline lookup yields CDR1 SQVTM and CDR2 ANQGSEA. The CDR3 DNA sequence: TGCAGCGTCATCGGAACGAACACCGGGGAGCTGTTTTTT. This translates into CSVIGTNTGELFF.

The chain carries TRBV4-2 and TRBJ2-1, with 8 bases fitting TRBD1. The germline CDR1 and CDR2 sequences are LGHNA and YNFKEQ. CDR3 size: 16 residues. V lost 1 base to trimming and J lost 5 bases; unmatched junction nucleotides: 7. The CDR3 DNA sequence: TGTGCCAGCAGCCAAGTTGGTGCGGACAGGGACAATGAGCAGTTCTTC. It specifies CASSQVGADRDNEQFF.

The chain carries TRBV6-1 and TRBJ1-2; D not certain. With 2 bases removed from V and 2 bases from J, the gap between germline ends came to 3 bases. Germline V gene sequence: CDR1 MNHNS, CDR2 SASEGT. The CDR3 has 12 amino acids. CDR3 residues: CASSESNYGYTF. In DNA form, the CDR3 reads TGTGCCAGCAGTGAAAGCAACTATGGCTACACCTTC.

The CDR3 spells CASSLGTAQETQYF. The CDR3 DNA sequence: TGCGCCAGCAGCCTAGGGACCGCGCAAGAGACCCAGTACTTC. The rearrangement uses TRBV5-1 and TRBJ2-5; D tentatively reads TRBD1 or TRBD2 (5 bases each). Germline V gene sequence: CDR1 SGHRS, CDR2 YFSETQ. This CDR3 has 14 amino acids. V was cut by 4 bases and J by 2 bases, with 12 bases left in between.

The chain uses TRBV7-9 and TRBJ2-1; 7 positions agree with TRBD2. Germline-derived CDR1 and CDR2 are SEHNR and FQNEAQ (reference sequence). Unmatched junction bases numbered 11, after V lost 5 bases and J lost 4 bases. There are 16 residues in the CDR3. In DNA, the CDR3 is TGTGCCAGCAGCCCACTATGGACTAGAGATTACAATGAGCAGTTCTTC. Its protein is CASSPLWTRDYNEQFF.

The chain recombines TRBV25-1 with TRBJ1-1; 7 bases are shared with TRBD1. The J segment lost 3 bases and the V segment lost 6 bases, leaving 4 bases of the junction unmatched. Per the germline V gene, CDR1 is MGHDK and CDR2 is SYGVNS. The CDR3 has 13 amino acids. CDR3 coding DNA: TGTGCCAGCAGAATGACAGGGCACACTGAAGCTTTCTTT. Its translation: CASRMTGHTEAFF.

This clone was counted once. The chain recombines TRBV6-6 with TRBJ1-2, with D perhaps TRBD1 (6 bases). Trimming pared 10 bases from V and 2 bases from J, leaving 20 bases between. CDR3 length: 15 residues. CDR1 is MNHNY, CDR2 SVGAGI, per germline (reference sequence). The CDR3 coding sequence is TGTGCCACTAGATGGACCGGGGGGGCAAACTATGGCTACACCTTC. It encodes CATRWTGGANYGYTF.

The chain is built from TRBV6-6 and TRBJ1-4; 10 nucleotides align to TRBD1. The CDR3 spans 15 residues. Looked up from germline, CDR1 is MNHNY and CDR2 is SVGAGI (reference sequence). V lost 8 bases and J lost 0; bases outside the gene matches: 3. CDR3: CASSDRGSTNEKLFF. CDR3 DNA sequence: TGTGCCAGCTCGGACAGGGGGTCAACTAATGAAAAACTGTTTTTT.

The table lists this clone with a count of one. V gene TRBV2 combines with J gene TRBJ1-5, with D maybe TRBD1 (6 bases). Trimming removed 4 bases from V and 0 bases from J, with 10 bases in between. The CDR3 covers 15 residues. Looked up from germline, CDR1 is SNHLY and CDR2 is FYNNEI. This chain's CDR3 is CASSGGPSSNQPQHF. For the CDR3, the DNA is TGTGCCAGCAGTGGGGGGCCTTCTAGCAATCAGCCCCAGCATTTT. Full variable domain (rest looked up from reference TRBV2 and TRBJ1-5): EPEVTQTPSHQVTQMGQEVILRCVPISNHLYFYWYRQILGQKVEFLVSFYNNEISEKSEIFDDQFSVERPDGSNFTLKIRSTKLEDSAMYFCASSGGPSSNQPQHFGDGTRLSIL.

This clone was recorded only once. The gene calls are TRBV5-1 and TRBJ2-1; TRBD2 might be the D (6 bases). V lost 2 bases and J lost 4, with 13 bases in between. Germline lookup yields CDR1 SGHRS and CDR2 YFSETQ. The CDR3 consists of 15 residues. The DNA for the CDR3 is TGCGCCAGCAGCTTCACGAGGGCGGGGTACAATGAGCAGTTCTTC. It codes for CASSFTRAGYNEQFF.

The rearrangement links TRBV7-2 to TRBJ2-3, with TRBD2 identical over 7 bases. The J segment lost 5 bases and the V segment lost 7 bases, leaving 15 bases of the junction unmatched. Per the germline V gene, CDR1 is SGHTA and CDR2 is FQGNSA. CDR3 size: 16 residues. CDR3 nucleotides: TGTGCCAGCATCCCATTTGTTGGACTAGGTAGAGATACGCAGTATTTT. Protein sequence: CASIPFVGLGRDTQYF.

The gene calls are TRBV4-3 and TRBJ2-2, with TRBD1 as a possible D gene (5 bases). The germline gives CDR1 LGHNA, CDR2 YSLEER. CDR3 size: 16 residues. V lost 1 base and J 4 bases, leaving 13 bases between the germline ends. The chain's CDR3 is CASSQGVGRATGELFF. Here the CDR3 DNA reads TGCGCCAGCAGCCAAGGTGTGGGCAGGGCCACCGGGGAGCTGTTTTTT.

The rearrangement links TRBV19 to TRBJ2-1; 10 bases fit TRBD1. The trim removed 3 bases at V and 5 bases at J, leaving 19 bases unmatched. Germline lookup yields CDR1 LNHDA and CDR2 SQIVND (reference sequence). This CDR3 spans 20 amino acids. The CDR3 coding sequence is TGTGCCAGTAGTATGTACCGGGACAGGGGTTTGGGTATTCATAACAATGAGCAGTTCTTC. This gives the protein CASSMYRDRGLGIHNNEQFF.

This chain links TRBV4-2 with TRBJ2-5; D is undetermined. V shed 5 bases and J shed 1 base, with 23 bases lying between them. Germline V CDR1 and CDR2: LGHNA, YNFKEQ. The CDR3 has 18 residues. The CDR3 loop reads CASSVMRTYPHTQETQYF. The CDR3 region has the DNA TGTGCCAGCAGCGTCATGAGGACCTACCCTCATACCCAAGAGACCCAGTACTTC.

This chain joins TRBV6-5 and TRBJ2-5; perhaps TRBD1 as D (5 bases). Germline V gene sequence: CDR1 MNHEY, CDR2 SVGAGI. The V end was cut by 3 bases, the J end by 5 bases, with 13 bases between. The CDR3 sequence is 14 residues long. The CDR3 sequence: CASSYRTNWETQYF. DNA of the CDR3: TGTGCCAGCAGTTATCGGACAAATTGGGAGACCCAGTACTTC.

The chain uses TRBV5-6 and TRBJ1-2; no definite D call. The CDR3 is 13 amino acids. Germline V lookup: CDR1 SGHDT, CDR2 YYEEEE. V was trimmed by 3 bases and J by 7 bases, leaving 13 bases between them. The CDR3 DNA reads TGTGCCAGCAGCTGGGAGCGGGGTGGTGGCTACACCTTC. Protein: CASSWERGGGYTF.

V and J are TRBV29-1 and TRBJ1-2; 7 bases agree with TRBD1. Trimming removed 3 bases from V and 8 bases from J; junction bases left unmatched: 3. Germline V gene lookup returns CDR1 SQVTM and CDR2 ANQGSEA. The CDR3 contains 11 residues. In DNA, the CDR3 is TGCAGCGTTGATCAGGGGGACGGCTACACCTTC. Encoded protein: CSVDQGDGYTF.

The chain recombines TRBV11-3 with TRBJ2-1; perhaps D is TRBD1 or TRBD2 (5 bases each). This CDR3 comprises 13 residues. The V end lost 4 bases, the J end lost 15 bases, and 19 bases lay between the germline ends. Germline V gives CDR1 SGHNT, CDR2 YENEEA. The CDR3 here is CASSSELGEKGFF. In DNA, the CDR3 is TGTGCCAGCAGCTCGGAACTAGGGGAAAAAGGGTTCTTC.

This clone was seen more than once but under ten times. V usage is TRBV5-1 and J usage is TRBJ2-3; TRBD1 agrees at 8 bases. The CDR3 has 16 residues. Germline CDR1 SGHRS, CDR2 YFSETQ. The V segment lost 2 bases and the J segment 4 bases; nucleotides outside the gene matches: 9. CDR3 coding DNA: TGCGCCAGCAGCTTATCCGGACAGGGTGGTGCAGATACGCAGTATTTT. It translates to CASSLSGQGGADTQYF.

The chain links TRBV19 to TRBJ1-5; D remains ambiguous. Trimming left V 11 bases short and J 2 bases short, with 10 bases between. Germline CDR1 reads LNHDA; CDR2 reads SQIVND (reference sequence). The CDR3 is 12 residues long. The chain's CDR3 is CAGGGGNQPQHF. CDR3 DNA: TGTGCCGGCGGTGGCGGCAATCAGCCCCAGCATTTT.

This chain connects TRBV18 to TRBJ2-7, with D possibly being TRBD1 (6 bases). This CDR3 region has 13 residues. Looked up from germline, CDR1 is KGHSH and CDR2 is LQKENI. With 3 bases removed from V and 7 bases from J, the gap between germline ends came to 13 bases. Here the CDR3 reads CASSPNRELEQYF. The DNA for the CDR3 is TGTGCCAGCTCACCGAACAGGGAATTGGAGCAGTACTTC.

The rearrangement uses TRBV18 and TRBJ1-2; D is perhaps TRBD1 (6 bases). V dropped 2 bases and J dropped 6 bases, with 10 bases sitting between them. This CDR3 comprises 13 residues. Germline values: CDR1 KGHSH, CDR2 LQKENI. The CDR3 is CASSPSGVDGYTF. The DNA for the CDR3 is TGTGCCAGCTCACCATCAGGGGTGGATGGCTACACCTTC.

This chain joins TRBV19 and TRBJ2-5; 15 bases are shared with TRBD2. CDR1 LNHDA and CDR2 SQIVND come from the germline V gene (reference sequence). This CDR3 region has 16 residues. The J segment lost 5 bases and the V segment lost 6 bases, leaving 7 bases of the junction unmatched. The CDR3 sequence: CASRSGLAGGTETQYF. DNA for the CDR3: TGTGCCAGTAGGTCCGGACTAGCGGGAGGGACGGAGACCCAGTACTTC.

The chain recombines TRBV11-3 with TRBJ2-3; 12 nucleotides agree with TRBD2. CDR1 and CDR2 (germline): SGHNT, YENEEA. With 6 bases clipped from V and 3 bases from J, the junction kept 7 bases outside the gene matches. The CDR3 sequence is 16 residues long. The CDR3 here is CASSPPSGRATDTQYF. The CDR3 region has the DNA TGTGCCAGCAGTCCTCCTAGCGGGAGGGCGACAGATACGCAGTATTTT. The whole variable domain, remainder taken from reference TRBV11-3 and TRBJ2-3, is EAGVVQSPRYKIIEKKQPVAFWCNPISGHNTLYWYLQNLGQGPELLIRYENEEAVDDSQLPKDRFSAERLKGVDSTLKIQPAELGDSAVYLCASSPPSGRATDTQYFGPGTRLTVL.

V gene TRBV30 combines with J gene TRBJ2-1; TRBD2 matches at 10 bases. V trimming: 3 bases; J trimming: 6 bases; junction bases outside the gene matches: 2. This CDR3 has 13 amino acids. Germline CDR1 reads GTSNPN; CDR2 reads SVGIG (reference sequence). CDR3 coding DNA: TGTGCCTGGAGGATAGCGGGAGGCAATGAGCAGTTCTTC. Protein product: CAWRIAGGNEQFF.

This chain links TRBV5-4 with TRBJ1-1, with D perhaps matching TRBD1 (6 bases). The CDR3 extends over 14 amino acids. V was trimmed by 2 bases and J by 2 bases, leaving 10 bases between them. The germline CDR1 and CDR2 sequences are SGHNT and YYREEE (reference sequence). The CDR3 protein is CASSFGGQNTEAFF. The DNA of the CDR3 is TGTGCCAGCAGCTTCGGGGGGCAAAACACTGAAGCTTTCTTT.

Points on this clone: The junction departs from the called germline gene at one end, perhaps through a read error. CDR3 bases: TGCGCCAGCAGGTTGGGCAGGTCCCTCACCGGGGAGCTGTTTTTT. Translating gives CASRLGRSLTGELFF. This chain links TRBV5-1 with TRBJ2-2, with D uncertain. CDR3 length: 15 amino acids. Germline CDR1 SGHRS, CDR2 YFSETQ.

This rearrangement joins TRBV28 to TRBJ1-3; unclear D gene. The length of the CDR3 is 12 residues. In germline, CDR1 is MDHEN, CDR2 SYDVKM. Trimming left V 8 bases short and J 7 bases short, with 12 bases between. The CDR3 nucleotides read TGTGCCAGCGAAGGGATGGCTAACACCATATATTTT. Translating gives CASEGMANTIYF.

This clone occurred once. CDR3 bases: TGTGCCTGGAGTGGACTAGCGGGAGGTATTACGCAGTATTTT. It yields the protein CAWSGLAGGITQYF. This sequence joins TRBV30 and TRBJ2-3; 13 positions match TRBD2. The germline gives CDR1 GTSNPN, CDR2 SVGIG (reference sequence). CDR3 size: 14 residues. V lost 1 base to trimming and J lost 8 bases; unmatched junction nucleotides: 3.